The T cell receptor delta chain described here comes from a study of gammadelta T cells in human blood. V was clipped by 4 bases and J by 0 bases, with 3 bases between them. Germline assignment: CDR1 TSWWSYY and CDR2 QGS. The CDR3 consists of 12 residues. TCRdb fed the RT-PCR reads to CATT. The data contain about 480 delta-chain clones, roughly 50% of them singletons. By frequency in the sample, this clone is hyperexpanded (1% or more). This sequence was found in a human donor. Sequences were obtained from non-Vgamma9Vdelta2 gamma-delta T cells from infant blood. This chain links TRDV1 with TRDJ1; D remains unclear. The CDR3 sequence: CALGVYTDKLIF. The CDR3 bases are TGTGCTCTTGGGGTATACACCGATAAACTCATCTTT.